This T cell receptor beta chain comes out of a study of blood T cells in healthy people across ages. Whole-study findings and limits: Reliance upon unsorted PBMCs precluded definitive naive versus antigen-experienced comparison. Observed TCR beta diversity showed a strong correlation with the percentage of naive T cells as measured by flow cytometry.

Each sample had at least 6.5 million PBMCs isolated. Primers used in a second PCR of about 7 to 12 cycles were a sample-barcoded 5' primer and a J-beta primer mix. Each cDNA molecule carried a tag from a template-switch adaptor that contained 12 random nucleotides. TCRdb reanalysed the 5' RACE reads using MiXCR and keeps one entry per CDR3 protein. The sample consists of about 1.4 million distinct CDR3 sequences, approximately 60% of them appearing once. Notes on this clonotype: What it binds is unknown.

This CDR3 has 16 residues. This receptor was identified in a man between 18 and 35 years old in good health. The specimen was blood. The J gene is TRBJ2-4, the V gene TRBV21-1; TRBD1, the table's D call, lacks a check against the DNA. TRBV21-1 is assigned pseudogene status. The CDR3 sequence is CASSTPQGGAKNIQYF. The DNA for the CDR3 is TGTGCCAGCAGCACCCCTCAGGGGGGGGCCAAAAACATTCAGTACTTC.